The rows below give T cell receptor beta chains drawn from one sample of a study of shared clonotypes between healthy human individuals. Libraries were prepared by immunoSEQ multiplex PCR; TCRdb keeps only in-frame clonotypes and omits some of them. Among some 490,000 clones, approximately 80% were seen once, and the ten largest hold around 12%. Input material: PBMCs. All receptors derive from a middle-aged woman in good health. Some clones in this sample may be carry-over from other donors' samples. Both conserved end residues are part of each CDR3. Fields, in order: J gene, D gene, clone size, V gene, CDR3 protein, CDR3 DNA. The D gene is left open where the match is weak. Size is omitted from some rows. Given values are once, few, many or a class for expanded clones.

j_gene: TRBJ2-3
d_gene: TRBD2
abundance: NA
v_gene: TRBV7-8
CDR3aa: CASSLAAGAGGETDTQYF
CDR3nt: TGTGCCAGCAGCTTAGCGGCCGGAGCGGGAGGCGAAACAGATACGCAGTATTTT

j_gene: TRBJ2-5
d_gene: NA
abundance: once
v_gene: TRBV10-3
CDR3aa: CAISGGMGETQYF
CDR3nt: TGTGCCATCAGTGGGGGCATGGGAGAGACCCAGTACTTC

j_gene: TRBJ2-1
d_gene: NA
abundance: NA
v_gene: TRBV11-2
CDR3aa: CASSRDIGSYNEQFF
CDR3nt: TGTGCCAGCAGCCGTGACATCGGCTCCTACAATGAGCAGTTCTTC

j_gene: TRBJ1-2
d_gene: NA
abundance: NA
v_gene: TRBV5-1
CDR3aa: CASSLDPDTSYGYTF
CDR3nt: TGCGCCAGCAGCTTGGACCCAGACACAAGCTATGGCTACACCTTC

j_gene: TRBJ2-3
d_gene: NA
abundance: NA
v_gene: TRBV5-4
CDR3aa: CASSLAPRGIADTQYF
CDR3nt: TGTGCCAGCAGCTTGGCCCCTCGGGGGATAGCAGATACGCAGTATTTT

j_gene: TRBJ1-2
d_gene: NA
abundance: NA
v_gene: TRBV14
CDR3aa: CASSQASQGGGFYGYTF
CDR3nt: TGTGCCAGCAGCCAAGCCTCCCAAGGCGGGGGCTTCTATGGCTACACCTTC

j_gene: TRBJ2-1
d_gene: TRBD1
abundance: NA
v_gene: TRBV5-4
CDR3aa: CASSFLGTGVNEQFF
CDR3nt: TGTGCCAGCAGCTTCCTAGGGACAGGGGTCAATGAGCAGTTCTTC

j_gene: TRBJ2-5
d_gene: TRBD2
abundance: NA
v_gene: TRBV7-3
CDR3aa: CASSQGASGSRETQYF
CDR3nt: TGTGCCAGCAGCCAGGGGGCTAGCGGGAGTAGAGAGACCCAGTACTTC

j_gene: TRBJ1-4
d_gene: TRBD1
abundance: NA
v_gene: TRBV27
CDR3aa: CASTSGTGAEKLFF
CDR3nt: TGTGCCAGCACCTCCGGGACAGGGGCCGAAAAACTGTTTTTT

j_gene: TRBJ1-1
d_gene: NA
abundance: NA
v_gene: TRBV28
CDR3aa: CASLGAHVGTEAFF
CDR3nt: TGTGCCAGCTTGGGGGCGCATGTGGGCACTGAAGCTTTCTTT

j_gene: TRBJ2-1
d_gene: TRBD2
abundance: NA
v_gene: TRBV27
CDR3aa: CASSLSGRAWNEQFF
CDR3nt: TGTGCCAGCAGTTTGAGCGGGAGGGCCTGGAATGAGCAGTTCTTC

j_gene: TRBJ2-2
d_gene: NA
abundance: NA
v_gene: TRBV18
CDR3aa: CASSEIGELFF
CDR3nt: TGTGCCAGCTCCGAAATAGGGGAGCTGTTTTTT

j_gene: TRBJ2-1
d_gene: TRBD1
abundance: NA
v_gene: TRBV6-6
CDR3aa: CASSSSGTGGGEQFF
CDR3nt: TGTGCCAGCAGTTCCTCCGGGACAGGGGGCGGTGAGCAGTTCTTC

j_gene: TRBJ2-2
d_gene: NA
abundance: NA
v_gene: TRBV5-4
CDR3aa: CASSPGRTTGELFF
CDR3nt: TGTGCCAGCAGCCCCGGACGGACTACCGGGGAGCTGTTTTTT

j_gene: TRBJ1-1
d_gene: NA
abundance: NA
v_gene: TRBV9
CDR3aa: CASSPQATSRNTEAFF
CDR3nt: TGTGCCAGCAGCCCCCAAGCGACCTCACGGAACACTGAAGCTTTCTTT

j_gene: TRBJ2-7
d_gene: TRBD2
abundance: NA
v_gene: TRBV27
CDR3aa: CASRPGLAGIHYEQYF
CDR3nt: TGTGCCAGCAGACCCGGGCTAGCGGGAATCCACTACGAGCAGTACTTC

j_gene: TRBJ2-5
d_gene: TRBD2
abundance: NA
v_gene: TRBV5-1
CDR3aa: CASSLGAAGGETQYF
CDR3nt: TGCGCCAGCAGCTTGGGGGCAGCGGGAGGGGAGACCCAGTACTTC

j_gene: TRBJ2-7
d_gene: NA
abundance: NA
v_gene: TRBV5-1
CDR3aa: CASSLSFLGQTYEQYF
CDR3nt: TGCGCCAGCAGCTTGTCGTTCCTAGGACAGACCTACGAGCAGTACTTC

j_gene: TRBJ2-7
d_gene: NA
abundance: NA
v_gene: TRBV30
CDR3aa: CAWSRRSHEQYF
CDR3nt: TGTGCCTGGAGTAGGAGGAGTCACGAGCAGTACTTC

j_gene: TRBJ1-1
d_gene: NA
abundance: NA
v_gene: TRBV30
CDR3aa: CAWSVSGGTNLNTEAFF
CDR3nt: TGTGCCTGGAGTGTTTCGGGGGGCACGAACCTGAACACTGAAGCTTTCTTT

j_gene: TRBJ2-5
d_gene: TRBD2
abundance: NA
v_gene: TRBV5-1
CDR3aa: CASSFSDGGQETQYF
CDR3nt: TGCGCCAGCAGCTTCTCCGACGGGGGGCAAGAGACCCAGTACTTC

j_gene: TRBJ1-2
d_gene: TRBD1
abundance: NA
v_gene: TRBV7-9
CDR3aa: CASRPPGQGSGYTF
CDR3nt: TGTGCCAGCAGGCCTCCGGGACAGGGCTCTGGCTACACCTTC